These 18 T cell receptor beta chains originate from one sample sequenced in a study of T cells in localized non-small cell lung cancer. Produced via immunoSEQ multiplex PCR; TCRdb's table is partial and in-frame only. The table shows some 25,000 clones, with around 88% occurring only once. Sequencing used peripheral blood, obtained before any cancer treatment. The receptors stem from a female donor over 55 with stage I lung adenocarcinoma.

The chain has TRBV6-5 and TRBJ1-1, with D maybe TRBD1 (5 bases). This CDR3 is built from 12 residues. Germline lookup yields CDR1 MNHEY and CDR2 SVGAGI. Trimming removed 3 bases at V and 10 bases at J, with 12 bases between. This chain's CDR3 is CASSYRAGGAFF. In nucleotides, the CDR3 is TGTGCCAGCAGTTATAGGGCCGGGGGAGCTTTCTTT.

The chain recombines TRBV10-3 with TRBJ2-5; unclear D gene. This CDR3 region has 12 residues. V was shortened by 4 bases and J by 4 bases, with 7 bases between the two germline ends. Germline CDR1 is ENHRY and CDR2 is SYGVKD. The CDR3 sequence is CAISASLETQYF. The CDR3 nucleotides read TGTGCCATCAGTGCCTCACTAGAGACCCAGTACTTC.

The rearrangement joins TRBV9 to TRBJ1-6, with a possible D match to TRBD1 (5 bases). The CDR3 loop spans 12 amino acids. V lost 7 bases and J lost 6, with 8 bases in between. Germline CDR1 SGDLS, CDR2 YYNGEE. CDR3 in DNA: TGTGCCAGCGCGAGGGGTAATTCACCCCTCCACTTT. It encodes CASARGNSPLHF.

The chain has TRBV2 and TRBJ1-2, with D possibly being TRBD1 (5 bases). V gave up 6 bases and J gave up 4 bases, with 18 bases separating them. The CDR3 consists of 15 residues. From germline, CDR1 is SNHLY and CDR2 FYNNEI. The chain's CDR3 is CASRALQGRAYGYTF. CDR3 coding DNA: TGTGCCAGCAGAGCCCTCCAGGGCCGGGCCTATGGCTACACCTTC.

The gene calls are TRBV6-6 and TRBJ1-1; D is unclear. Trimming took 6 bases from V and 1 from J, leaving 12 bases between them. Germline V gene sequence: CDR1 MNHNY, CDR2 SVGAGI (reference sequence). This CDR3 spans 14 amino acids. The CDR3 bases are TGTGCCAGCAGGACCGGAATGGGGAACACTGAAGCTTTCTTT. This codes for CASRTGMGNTEAFF.

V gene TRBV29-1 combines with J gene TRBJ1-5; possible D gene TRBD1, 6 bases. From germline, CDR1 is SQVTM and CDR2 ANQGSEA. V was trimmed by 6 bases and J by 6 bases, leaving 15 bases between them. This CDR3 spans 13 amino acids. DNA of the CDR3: TGCAGCGTCCTCGAGGGGGACGGTCAGCCCCAGCATTTT. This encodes CSVLEGDGQPQHF. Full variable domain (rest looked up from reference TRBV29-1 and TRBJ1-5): SAVISQKPSRDICQRGTSLTIQCQVDSQVTMMFWYRQQPGQSLTLIATANQGSEATYESGFVIDKFPISRPNLTFSTLTVSNMSPEDSSIYLCSVLEGDGQPQHFGDGTRLSIL.

The CDR3 bases are TGTGCCAGCAGTTCGAGACAGGGGCAGGCTGCTTTCTTT. Translating it yields CASSSRQGQAAFF. The rearrangement joins TRBV6-5 to TRBJ1-1, with 8 nucleotides matching TRBD1. J was trimmed by 11 bases and V by 4 bases; bases with no gene match: 9. The CDR3 is made up of 13 amino acids. Germline loops: CDR1 MNHEY, CDR2 SVGAGI.

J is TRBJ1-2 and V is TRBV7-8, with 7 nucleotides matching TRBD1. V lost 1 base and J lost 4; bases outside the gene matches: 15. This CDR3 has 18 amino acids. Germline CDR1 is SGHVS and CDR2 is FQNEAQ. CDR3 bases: TGTGCCAGCAGCTTAGGGTACAGGGGCCCTTTCGGGATCTATGGCTACACCTTC. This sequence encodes CASSLGYRGPFGIYGYTF.

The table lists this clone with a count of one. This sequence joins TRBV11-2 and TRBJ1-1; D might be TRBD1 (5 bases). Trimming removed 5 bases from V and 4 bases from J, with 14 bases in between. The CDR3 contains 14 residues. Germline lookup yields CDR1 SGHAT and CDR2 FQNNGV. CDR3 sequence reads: CASSPIRGFTEAFF. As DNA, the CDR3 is TGTGCCAGCAGCCCTATAAGGGGTTTCACTGAAGCTTTCTTT. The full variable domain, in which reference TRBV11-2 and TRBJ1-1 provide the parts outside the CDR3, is EAGVAQSPRYKIIEKRQSVAFWCNPISGHATLYWYQQILGQGPKLLIQFQNNGVVDDSQLPKDRFSAERLKGVDSTLKIQPAKLEDSAVYLCASSPIRGFTEAFFGQGTRLTVV.

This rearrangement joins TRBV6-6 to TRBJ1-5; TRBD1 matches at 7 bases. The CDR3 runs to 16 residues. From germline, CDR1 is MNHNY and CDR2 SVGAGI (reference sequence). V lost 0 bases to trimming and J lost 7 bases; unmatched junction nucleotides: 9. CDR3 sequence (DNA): TGTGCCAGCAGTTACTCCGAGACAGGGTCAGGGCAGCCCCAGCATTTT. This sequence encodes CASSYSETGSGQPQHF.

CDR3 nucleotide sequence: TGTGCCAGCAGTGAATCGGGGGAAGGGCGGGAGCTGTTTTTT. It yields the protein CASSESGEGRELFF. The chain uses TRBV6-1 and TRBJ2-2, with D possibly TRBD2 on 6 matching bases. Germline V CDR1 and CDR2: MNHNS, SASEGT. V shed 2 bases and J shed 9 bases, with 13 bases lying between them. This CDR3 contains 14 residues.

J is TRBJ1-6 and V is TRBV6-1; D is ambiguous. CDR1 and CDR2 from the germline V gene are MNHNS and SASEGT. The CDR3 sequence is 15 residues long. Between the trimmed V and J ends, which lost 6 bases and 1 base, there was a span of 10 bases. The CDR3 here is CASRTIGSYNSPLHF. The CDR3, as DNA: TGTGCCAGCAGAACTATAGGGTCCTATAATTCACCCCTCCACTTT.

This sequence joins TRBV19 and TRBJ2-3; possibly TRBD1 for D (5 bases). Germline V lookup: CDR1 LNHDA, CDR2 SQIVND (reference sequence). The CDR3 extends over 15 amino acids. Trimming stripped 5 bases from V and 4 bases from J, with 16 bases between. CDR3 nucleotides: TGTGCCAGTAGTGTAAGACAGTTCCAGGCAGATACGCAGTATTTT. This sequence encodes CASSVRQFQADTQYF.

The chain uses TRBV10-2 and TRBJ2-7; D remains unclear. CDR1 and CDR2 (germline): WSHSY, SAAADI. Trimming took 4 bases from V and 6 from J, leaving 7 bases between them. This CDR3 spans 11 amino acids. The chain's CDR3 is CASSAQVEQYF. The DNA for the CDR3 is TGCGCCAGCAGTGCTCAGGTCGAGCAGTACTTC.

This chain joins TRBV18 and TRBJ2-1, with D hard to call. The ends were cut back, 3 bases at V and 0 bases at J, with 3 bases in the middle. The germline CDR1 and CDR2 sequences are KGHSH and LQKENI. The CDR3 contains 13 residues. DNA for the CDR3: TGTGCCAGCTCACCTAGCTCCTACAATGAGCAGTTCTTC. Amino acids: CASSPSSYNEQFF.

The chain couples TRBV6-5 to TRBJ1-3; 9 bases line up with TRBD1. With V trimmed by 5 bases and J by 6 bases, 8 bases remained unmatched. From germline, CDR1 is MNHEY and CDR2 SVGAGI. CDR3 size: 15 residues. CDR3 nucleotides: TGTGCCAGCAGTAGCGGGACAGGGCTATTAAACACCATATATTTT. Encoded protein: CASSSGTGLLNTIYF.

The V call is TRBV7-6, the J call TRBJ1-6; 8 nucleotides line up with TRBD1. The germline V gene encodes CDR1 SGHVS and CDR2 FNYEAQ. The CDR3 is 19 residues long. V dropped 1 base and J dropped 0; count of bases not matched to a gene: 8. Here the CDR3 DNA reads TGTGCCAGCAGCTTAGAGGCATCAGGGGGCAGCTCCTATAATTCACCCCTCCACTTT. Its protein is CASSLEASGGSSYNSPLHF.

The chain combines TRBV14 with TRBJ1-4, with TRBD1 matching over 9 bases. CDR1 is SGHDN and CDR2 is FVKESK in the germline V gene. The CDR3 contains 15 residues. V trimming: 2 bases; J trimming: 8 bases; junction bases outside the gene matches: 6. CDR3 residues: CASSQKQGAGEKLFF. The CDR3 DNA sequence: TGTGCCAGCAGCCAAAAACAGGGGGCGGGAGAAAAACTGTTTTTT.